This T cell receptor (beta chain) stems from a study of PD-1 blockade in classical Hodgkin lymphoma. A remark on this clone: The antigen remains undetermined.

Study-wide results and limits: The baseline diversity of complete responders showed similarity to that of newly diagnosed patients.

The germline gives CDR1 SGHDN, CDR2 FVKESK. Trimming left V 0 bases short and J 10 bases short, with 10 bases between. The CDR3 runs 13 residues. Relapse was seen in all patients after autologous stem cell transplantation, and brentuximab vedotin exposure was variable. Produced via immunoSEQ multiplex PCR; TCRdb's table is partial and in-frame only. The data show some 100,000 clones, about 89% seen once. This sequence was found in a human donor with classical Hodgkin lymphoma. V gene TRBV14 combines with J gene TRBJ2-1; D is unresolved. The starting material was peripheral blood mononuclear cells (PBMCs), obtained before the second cycle of nivolumab. CDR3 sequence reads: CASSQEPPWEQFF. CDR3 DNA: TGTGCCAGCAGCCAAGAACCACCTTGGGAGCAGTTCTTC.